This record concerns one TCR beta chain sequence. Germline V gene data show CDR1 as MNHEY and CDR2 as SVGAGI. The V gene end was trimmed by 6 bases and the J gene end by 5 bases; junction bases not matched to a gene: 7. The CDR3 extends over 14 amino acids. These data belong to a study of blood T cell repertoires in COVID-19. The data were produced by immunoSEQ multiplex PCR, yet TCRdb's version contains in-frame clones alone and is incomplete. Among about 120,000 clones listed, approximately 89% were seen once. The receptor's source is a woman aged 70-85 years with COVID-19, enrolled during active disease. This chain joins TRBV6-5 and TRBJ2-5; the match to TRBD2 covers 9 bases. Source material: peripheral blood. CDR3 nucleotides: TGTGCCAGCAGGGCGGGAGGGAGCGGCGAGACCCAGTACTTC. Protein sequence: CASRAGGSGETQYF.